What follows are 24 T cell receptor beta chains derived from one specimen sequenced in a study of shared clonotypes between healthy human individuals. TCRdb keeps only in-frame clones here, not all; method: immunoSEQ multiplex PCR. The sample holds approximately 1,000,000 clones, about 80% seen once. Input material: memory CD4+ T cells from PBMCs. Subset specified: CD45RA-negative fraction. The receptors derive from a young man in good health. Some clones in this sample may be carry-over from other donors' samples.

On this clone: The same CDR3 can be traced to other DNA sequences in this sample. The genes are TRBV28 and TRBJ2-2, with D unresolved. From germline, CDR1 is MDHEN and CDR2 SYDVKM. Trimming took 5 bases from V and 6 from J, leaving 7 bases between them. The CDR3 totals 12 residues. The DNA for the CDR3 is TGTGCCAGCAGTCGCTCGCCCGGGGAGCTGTTTTTT. Protein sequence: CASSRSPGELFF.

The rearrangement uses TRBV6-4 and TRBJ2-1; TRBD2 aligns across 11 bases. The CDR3 spans 14 residues. Germline V lookup: CDR1 MRHNA, CDR2 SNTAGT. Losses at the gene ends were 7 bases for V and 5 bases for J; bases not matched to a gene: 4. The CDR3 loop is CASTRTSGHNEQFF. DNA of the CDR3: TGTGCCAGCACCCGGACTAGCGGGCACAATGAGCAGTTCTTC.

This clone appeared once. This chain connects TRBV5-6 to TRBJ2-3; no firm D call. The CDR3 has 14 residues. CDR1 SGHDT and CDR2 YYEEEE come from the germline V gene. The V and J ends lost 2 bases and 0 bases respectively, with 7 bases between them. The DNA for the CDR3 is TGTGCCAGCAGCTTTGGGTTGAGCACAGATACGCAGTATTTT. Translated: CASSFGLSTDTQYF.

The J gene is TRBJ2-7, the V gene TRBV5-4; D is unresolved. The CDR3 loop spans 17 amino acids. Germline V gives CDR1 SGHNT, CDR2 YYREEE (reference sequence). Trimming removed 1 base from V and 0 bases from J, with 17 bases in between. In nucleotides, the CDR3 is TGTGCCAGCAGCTTGTCCCCTACGGCGGAGTTCTCCTACGAGCAGTACTTC. Amino acids: CASSLSPTAEFSYEQYF.

CDR3 in DNA: TGTGCCAGCAGTAACCCGGGGGGGAGAAACGAGCAGTACTTC. It encodes CASSNPGGRNEQYF. The chain is built from TRBV6-5 and TRBJ2-7; TRBD2 aligns across 8 bases. The CDR3 runs 14 residues. J lost 5 bases, V lost 5 bases, and 8 bases had no gene match. CDR1 is MNHEY and CDR2 is SVGAGI in the germline V gene.

This rearrangement joins TRBV2 to TRBJ1-1; D uncertain. The CDR3 is 16 amino acids. In germline, CDR1 is SNHLY, CDR2 FYNNEI. Trimming pared 8 bases from V and 1 base from J, leaving 20 bases between. CDR3 bases: TGTGCCAGCGGTTTCCGGGGAGTTCGTTGGAACACTGAAGCTTTCTTT. Protein sequence: CASGFRGVRWNTEAFF.

The count of this clone is one. This chain joins TRBV28 and TRBJ1-1, with D possibly TRBD1 on 5 matching bases. Per germline, CDR1 MDHEN and CDR2 SYDVKM. Trimming removed 2 bases from V and 9 bases from J, with 16 bases in between. This CDR3 spans 14 amino acids. CDR3 DNA sequence: TGTGCCAGCAGTTTAAGACCCCCTTCAGGGAAAGCTTTCTTT. Protein product: CASSLRPPSGKAFF.

This clone was recorded a few times. The rearrangement uses TRBV5-4 and TRBJ2-6; 7 bases fit TRBD1. The germline V gene has CDR1 SGHNT and CDR2 YYREEE (reference sequence). The V gene end was trimmed by 4 bases and the J gene end by 2 bases; junction bases not matched to a gene: 3. CDR3 length equals 15 residues. The DNA for the CDR3 is TGTGCCAGCAGCCGACAGGGCGCTGGGGCCAACGTCCTGACTTTC. Translated, it gives CASSRQGAGANVLTF.

The rearrangement uses TRBV10-2 and TRBJ2-2; D is perhaps TRBD1 (5 bases). This CDR3 is 14 amino acids long. Looked up from germline, CDR1 is WSHSY and CDR2 is SAAADI. V dropped 0 bases and J dropped 6 bases, with 8 bases sitting between them. The CDR3, as DNA: TGCGCCAGCAGTGAGTCGGGGCTCGCCGGGGAGCTGTTTTTT. It encodes CASSESGLAGELFF.

The chain employs TRBV7-2 and TRBJ1-1, with D maybe TRBD1 (6 bases). Germline loops: CDR1 SGHTA, CDR2 FQGNSA. This CDR3 is 17 amino acids long. V lost 1 base, J lost 3 bases, and 18 bases lay in between. The CDR3 sequence: CASSLGDGRGEDTEAFF. DNA of the CDR3: TGTGCCAGCAGCTTAGGTGACGGAAGGGGGGAGGACACTGAAGCTTTCTTT.

This chain uses TRBV30 with TRBJ2-1, with 9 bases aligning to TRBD2. The germline V gene encodes CDR1 GTSNPN and CDR2 SVGIG (reference sequence). The ends lost 0 bases at V and 2 bases at J; junction bases unmatched: 11. The CDR3 runs 18 residues. The CDR3 spells CAWSVRGGRAGTYNEQFF. The CDR3 DNA reads TGTGCCTGGAGTGTACGCGGCGGGAGGGCCGGGACCTACAATGAGCAGTTCTTC.

This chain uses TRBV28 with TRBJ2-7, with 11 bases matching TRBD1. CDR1 and CDR2 (germline): MDHEN, SYDVKM. With V trimmed by 6 bases and J by 6 bases, 4 bases remained unmatched. The CDR3 has 13 residues. The CDR3: CASREGTGGEQYF. For the CDR3, the DNA is TGTGCCAGCAGGGAAGGGACAGGGGGCGAGCAGTACTTC.

V and J are TRBV30 and TRBJ1-1; 8 nucleotides match TRBD1. V gave up 8 bases and J gave up 7 bases; unmatched junction bases: 3. There are 10 residues in the CDR3. Germline loops: CDR1 GTSNPN, CDR2 SVGIG (reference sequence). The CDR3 sequence is CAQGQGEAFF. DNA of the CDR3: TGTGCCCAAGGACAGGGTGAAGCTTTCTTT.

A word on this clone: Other DNA sequences in this specimen translate into the identical CDR3. The rearrangement uses TRBV28 and TRBJ2-1; no clear D gene. With 4 bases removed from V and 7 bases from J, the gap between germline ends came to 8 bases. The CDR3 loop spans 12 amino acids. Germline loops: CDR1 MDHEN, CDR2 SYDVKM. The CDR3 DNA follows: TGTGCCAGCAGTTCTCCACCAAATGAGCAGTTCTTC. It encodes CASSSPPNEQFF. Full variable domain (remainder filled in from reference TRBV28 and TRBJ2-1): DVKVTQSSRYLVKRTGEKVFLECVQDMDHENMFWYRQDPGLGLRLIYFSYDVKMKEKGDIPEGYSVSREKKERFSLILESASTNQTSMYLCASSSPPNEQFFGPGTRLTVL.

The chain is built from TRBV19 and TRBJ2-2, with D perhaps TRBD2 (6 bases). V gave up 8 bases and J gave up 5 bases, with 15 bases separating them. Germline-derived CDR1 and CDR2 are LNHDA and SQIVND (reference sequence). This CDR3 comprises 14 residues. CDR3: CASAHLASTGELFF. CDR3 nucleotides: TGTGCCAGTGCCCACCTAGCGTCAACCGGGGAGCTGTTTTTT.

The V call is TRBV28, the J call TRBJ2-7, with D maybe TRBD2 (6 bases). Trimming removed 2 bases at V and 1 base at J, with 30 bases between. Germline values: CDR1 MDHEN, CDR2 SYDVKM. The CDR3 contains 21 residues. CDR3 region: CASSLISGFGRDGVWSYEQYF. CDR3 sequence (DNA): TGTGCCAGCAGTTTAATTAGTGGGTTTGGGCGGGATGGGGTCTGGTCCTACGAGCAGTACTTC. The whole variable domain, filled in from reference TRBV28 and TRBJ2-7, reads DVKVTQSSRYLVKRTGEKVFLECVQDMDHENMFWYRQDPGLGLRLIYFSYDVKMKEKGDIPEGYSVSREKKERFSLILESASTNQTSMYLCASSLISGFGRDGVWSYEQYFGPGTRLTVT.

The V and J genes are TRBV6-5 and TRBJ1-2; D unclear. Trimming removed 4 bases at V and 8 bases at J, with 11 bases between. CDR1 MNHEY and CDR2 SVGAGI come from the germline V gene. The CDR3 has 12 residues. The CDR3 reads CASSFGYGGYTF. CDR3 bases: TGTGCCAGCAGTTTCGGATATGGGGGCTACACCTTC.

The chain employs TRBV7-2 and TRBJ1-5, with D possibly being TRBD1 (6 bases). Germline V gene sequence: CDR1 SGHTA, CDR2 FQGNSA. Trimming left V 5 bases short and J 6 bases short, with 23 bases between. The CDR3 runs to 17 residues. The CDR3 nucleotides are TGTGCCAGCAGCCCCGGGATGGGCAGGGGCGCGGGTCAGCCCCAGCATTTT. Protein sequence: CASSPGMGRGAGQPQHF.

A remark on this clone: The sample has other DNA sequences that encode this CDR3 too. This chain connects TRBV5-4 to TRBJ2-7; possible D gene TRBD1, 6 bases. CDR1 and CDR2 (germline): SGHNT, YYREEE (reference sequence). CDR3 length equals 13 residues. V lost 4 bases and J lost 3, with 11 bases in between. CDR3 loop: CASSPGQLYEQYF. CDR3 coding DNA: TGTGCCAGCAGCCCAGGACAGCTCTACGAGCAGTACTTC.

Regarding this clone: A read error may be the cause here, since a much bigger clone is one base away. The chain carries TRBV18 and TRBJ1-2, with TRBD1 matching over 8 bases. The germline gives CDR1 KGHSH, CDR2 LQKENI. There are 14 residues in the CDR3. DNA for the CDR3: TGTGCCAGCTCACTACAGGACAGGGTAGAGGGCTACATCTTC. Protein product: CASSLQDRVEGYIF.

The J gene is TRBJ1-1, the V gene TRBV5-6, with 8 nucleotides matching TRBD1. V was pared by 2 bases and J by 4 bases, with 13 bases of the junction left unmatched. This CDR3 is built from 17 residues. Germline CDR1 SGHDT, CDR2 YYEEEE. The CDR3 nucleotides read TGTGCCAGCAGCTTTGAGCTCCAGGGGGCGCGGGGCACTGAAGCTTTCTTT. Translated: CASSFELQGARGTEAFF.

The chain is built from TRBV18 and TRBJ2-2; possibly TRBD1 or TRBD2 for D (5 bases each). The CDR3 sequence is 14 residues long. Germline CDR1 and CDR2: KGHSH and LQKENI. Trimming cost V 1 base and J 6 bases, with 9 bases left between them. The CDR3, as DNA: TGTGCCAGCTCACCACGGGACGGTGCCGGGGAGCTGTTTTTT. Its translation is CASSPRDGAGELFF.

The chain combines TRBV7-3 with TRBJ2-1; D is ambiguous. The germline CDR1 and CDR2 sequences are SGHTA and FQGTGA. V shed 3 bases and J shed 0 bases, with 9 bases lying between them. CDR3 length: 15 residues. The DNA for the CDR3 is TGTGCCAGCAGCTTGCATGAGATCTCCTACAATGAGCAGTTCTTC. Protein product: CASSLHEISYNEQFF.

The genes are TRBV28 and TRBJ2-7; D gene ambiguous. V lost 2 bases, J lost 5 bases, and 16 bases lay in between. CDR1 MDHEN and CDR2 SYDVKM come from the germline V gene. The CDR3 is made up of 15 amino acids. CDR3 bases: TGTGCCAGCAGTTTACCTGACATCGGGTGGCACGAGCAGTACTTC. Protein product: CASSLPDIGWHEQYF.